A single sample gave rise to the 18 T cell receptor beta chains below, sequenced in a study of cytomegalovirus exposure and HLA in healthy donors. 13 Jbeta primers and 60 Vbeta primers were used for the PCR. Generated by immunoSEQ multiplex PCR, the TCRdb table keeps only in-frame clones and is missing some. The specimen's table records tens of thousands of clones. Sequences were obtained from PBMCs. The source is a woman aged 25 to 39 in good health and CMV-seronegative.

The gene calls are TRBV5-1 and TRBJ2-2, with D maybe TRBD1 (6 bases). The CDR3 totals 15 residues. V was pared by 4 bases and J by 4 bases, with 14 bases between. In germline, CDR1 is SGHRS, CDR2 YFSETQ. The CDR3 protein is CASSATGSSTGELFF. The CDR3 DNA sequence: TGCGCCAGCAGCGCCACAGGGTCGAGCACCGGGGAGCTGTTTTTT. The entire variable domain, with the rest obtained from reference TRBV5-1 and TRBJ2-2, is as follows: KAGVTQTPRYLIKTRGQQVTLSCSPISGHRSVSWYQQTPGQGLQFLFEYFSETQRNKGNFPGRFSGRQFSNSRSEMNVSTLELGDSALYLCASSATGSSTGELFFGEGSRLTVL.

The rearrangement joins TRBV2 to TRBJ2-7; 7 nucleotides line up with TRBD1. The CDR3 has 14 residues. Germline values: CDR1 SNHLY, CDR2 FYNNEI. The junction had 6 bases not matched to a gene; V was cut back by 4 bases and J by 3 bases. CDR3 nucleotides: TGTGCCAGCAGTGTGCCCAGGGGGATCTACGAGCAGTACTTC. This encodes CASSVPRGIYEQYF.

CDR3 in DNA: TGTGCCATCAGCAGTCTCCCGGGACAGGGGGCTAATGAGCAGTTCTTC. This sequence encodes CAISSLPGQGANEQFF. This chain links TRBV10-3 with TRBJ2-1, with 12 bases matching TRBD1. The germline CDR1 and CDR2 sequences are ENHRY and SYGVKD. The V segment lost 6 bases and the J segment 7 bases; nucleotides outside the gene matches: 10. The CDR3 has 16 amino acids.

This rearrangement joins TRBV25-1 to TRBJ2-5; 9 bases fit TRBD1. Germline CDR1 MGHDK, CDR2 SYGVNS. Germline trimming cut 2 bases from V and 4 bases from J; bases unmatched to any gene: 2. The length of the CDR3 is 14 residues. For the CDR3, the DNA is TGTGCCAGCAGTGAAGGGACAGGGACAGAGACCCAGTACTTC. Translating it yields CASSEGTGTETQYF.

The CDR3 reads CASSQVDLTGNYGYTF. As DNA, the CDR3 is TGTGCCAGCAGCCAAGTAGACTTGACAGGGAACTATGGCTACACCTTC. V gene TRBV4-2 combines with J gene TRBJ1-2; TRBD1 agrees at 7 bases. The germline V gene has CDR1 LGHNA and CDR2 YNFKEQ. The CDR3 has 16 amino acids. V lost 1 base and J lost 2; bases outside the gene matches: 7.

J is TRBJ1-2 and V is TRBV2; TRBD1 is a possible D gene (5 bases). The V and J ends lost 4 bases and 9 bases respectively, with 15 bases between them. The CDR3 totals 13 residues. Germline CDR1 and CDR2: SNHLY and FYNNEI. This CDR3 reads CASSAGGASRYTF. Here the CDR3 DNA reads TGTGCCAGCAGTGCTGGAGGGGCGAGTCGCTACACCTTC.

This chain connects TRBV7-2 to TRBJ2-3; D may be TRBD2 (5 bases). Germline CDR1 SGHTA, CDR2 FQGNSA. The CDR3 contains 15 residues. The chain's CDR3 is CASCLGASSTDTQYF. As DNA, the CDR3 is TGTGCTAGTTGCCTGGGAGCATCTAGCACAGATACGCAGTATTTT.

The chain combines TRBV18 with TRBJ1-1; D is undetermined. The germline CDR1 and CDR2 sequences are KGHSH and LQKENI. V was cut by 6 bases and J by 3 bases, with 11 bases left in between. The CDR3 is 13 amino acids. The CDR3 DNA reads as TGTGCCAGCTCGTCGGGTGTGGACACTGAAGCTTTCTTT. This codes for CASSSGVDTEAFF. The full variable domain, its missing parts supplied by reference TRBV18 and TRBJ1-1, is NAGVMQNPRHLVRRRGQEARLRCSPMKGHSHVYWYRQLPEEGLKFMVYLQKENIIDESGMPKERFSAEFPKEGPSILRIQQVVRGDSAAYFCASSSGVDTEAFFGQGTRLTVV.

This chain connects TRBV7-9 to TRBJ2-1; unclear D gene. CDR3 length: 13 amino acids. The germline V and J ends were trimmed by 0 bases and 7 bases, with 7 bases remaining between them. Germline values: CDR1 SEHNR, CDR2 FQNEAQ (reference sequence). CDR3: CASSLAGLNEQFF. As DNA, the CDR3 is TGTGCCAGCAGCTTAGCGGGCCTAAATGAGCAGTTCTTC.

This chain connects TRBV6-6 to TRBJ1-2; 7 bases are shared with TRBD1. This CDR3 has 16 amino acids. Germline V lookup: CDR1 MNHNY, CDR2 SVGAGI (reference sequence). With V trimmed by 3 bases and J by 4 bases, 11 bases remained unmatched. CDR3 sequence (DNA): TGTGCCAGCAGTTATCGTCCGGGACAGACAATCTATGGCTACACCTTC. Its protein product is CASSYRPGQTIYGYTF.

This sequence joins TRBV20-1 and TRBJ2-5; D call uncertain. Trimming left V 0 bases short and J 7 bases short, with 6 bases between. The CDR3 is 11 residues long. Germline V gives CDR1 DFQATT, CDR2 SNEGSKA (reference sequence). For the CDR3, the DNA is TGCAGTGCTAGAGATCCGGGGACCCAGTACTTC. Residues: CSARDPGTQYF.

V gene TRBV6-1 combines with J gene TRBJ1-1; 10 nucleotides agree with TRBD1. The CDR3 runs 17 residues. Looked up from germline, CDR1 is MNHNS and CDR2 is SASEGT. J was trimmed by 1 base and V by 4 bases; bases with no gene match: 9. The CDR3 DNA is TGTGCCAGCAGTGGAGTGGGACAGGGGAAATCGAACACTGAAGCTTTCTTT. As protein: CASSGVGQGKSNTEAFF.

The V and J genes are TRBV6-5 and TRBJ2-1, with 10 positions matching TRBD2. V gave up 5 bases and J gave up 7 bases; unmatched junction bases: 8. The CDR3 has 15 residues. Per germline, CDR1 MNHEY and CDR2 SVGAGI. In DNA, the CDR3 is TGTGCCAGCAGTCCACTAGCGGGGTTTGGAAATGAGCAGTTCTTC. This gives the protein CASSPLAGFGNEQFF.

V is TRBV9 and J is TRBJ2-7; 7 positions agree with TRBD2. The ends lost 4 bases at V and 6 bases at J; junction bases unmatched: 16. Germline CDR1 reads SGDLS; CDR2 reads YYNGEE. CDR3 length: 16 amino acids. The CDR3 region is CASSPGTTGRAVEQYF. CDR3 nucleotide sequence: TGTGCCAGCAGCCCCGGGACTACCGGTCGGGCTGTCGAGCAGTACTTC.

Remarks on this clone: The identical CDR3 is also encoded by other nucleotide sequences in the sample. The V and J genes are TRBV6-1 and TRBJ2-6, with 7 positions matching TRBD1. With V trimmed by 4 bases and J by 0 bases, 6 bases remained unmatched. The CDR3 extends over 17 amino acids. From germline, CDR1 is MNHNS and CDR2 SASEGT. The CDR3 nucleotides read TGTGCCAGCAGTGGACAGGGATTTGCCTCTGGGGCCAACGTCCTGACTTTC. Translating it yields CASSGQGFASGANVLTF.

V usage is TRBV5-1 and J usage is TRBJ2-7; TRBD1 agrees at 9 bases. Germline V CDR1 and CDR2: SGHRS, YFSETQ. The CDR3 runs 18 residues. V lost 3 bases to trimming and J lost 0 bases; unmatched junction nucleotides: 13. The CDR3 DNA follows: TGCGCCAGCAGCTCCGGGACAGGGAATACGGGCAGCTCCTACGAGCAGTACTTC. Its protein is CASSSGTGNTGSSYEQYF.

Details on this clone: The germline gene is not matched at one end of the junction; a read error may be the cause. This chain uses TRBV5-1 with TRBJ2-3; TRBD2 might be the D (6 bases). The CDR3 is 15 residues long. The germline CDR1 and CDR2 sequences are SGHRS and YFSETQ. CDR3 nucleotides: TGCGCCAGCGGCTTGGAGGGCGGGAGCACAGATACGCAGTATTTT. It yields the protein CASGLEGGSTDTQYF.

The chain uses TRBV28 and TRBJ1-2; a weak D match, TRBD1 (5 bases). This CDR3 has 12 amino acids. Deletions cut 5 bases from V and 8 bases from J, with 12 bases between. Germline CDR1 is MDHEN and CDR2 is SYDVKM. CDR3: CASSLQGGGYTF. CDR3 DNA: TGTGCCAGCAGTCTCCAGGGTGGAGGCTACACCTTC.